Listed below are T cell receptor beta chains from one sample, sequenced in a study of blood T cells in healthy people across ages. MiXCR was run by TCRdb on the 5' RACE reads, yielding one entry per CDR3 protein. The table shows roughly 1,500,000 distinct CDR3 sequences, with roughly 30% occurring only once. The sample taken for sequencing was blood. All receptors derive from a woman younger than 45 in good health. CDR3s include the opening cysteine and the closing phenylalanine or tryptophan. The D gene is left open where the match is weak. Size is omitted from some rows. Given values are once, few, many or a class for expanded clones.

TGTGCCACCAGTGAGCGACCGGGACAGGGGCGACAAAGCTACACCTTC	CATSERPGQGRQSYTF	TRBD1	few	TRBV24-1	TRBJ1-2
TGCAGTGCTAGAGATGGCCGGGACCATGGAAACACCATATATTTT	CSARDGRDHGNTIYF	.	.	TRBV20-1	TRBJ1-3
TGTGCCAGCAGGGTGGGCGGCACAGATACGCAGTATTTT	CASRVGGTDTQYF	.	few	TRBV6-5	TRBJ2-3
TGTGCCTGCAGCTTAACCTTCAATGAGCAGTTCTTC	CACSLTFNEQFF	.	few	TRBV7-3	TRBJ2-1
TGTGCCAGCAGCTCCCCCGGGGCCGGCACAGATACGCAGTATTTT	CASSSPGAGTDTQYF	.	.	TRBV7-3	TRBJ2-3
TGTGCCAGCAGCCGACACTCAGGGGGAGGGAGTGTTGAGCAGTTCTTC	CASSRHSGGGSVEQFF	.	.	TRBV7-2	TRBJ2-1
TGCAGTGCCCTGGACAGACTGACGACCTACGAGCAGTACTTC	CSALDRLTTYEQYF	.	many	TRBV20-1	TRBJ2-7
TGTGCCAGCAGTTCAAGGGAGTCTCCCTACGAGCAGTACTTC	CASSSRESPYEQYF	.	many	TRBV6-5	TRBJ2-7
TGTACCAGCAGTGAATCCGAACGGCGGGGGCTCTCCTACAATGAGCAGTTCTTC	CTSSESERRGLSYNEQFF	.	.	TRBV25-1	TRBJ2-1
TGCAGTGCCGGCCTAAATGGGGGCGCAGGCTATGGCTACACCTTC	CSAGLNGGAGYGYTF	.	.	TRBV20-1	TRBJ1-2
TGTGCCAGCAGTGAAACTAGCGGGCCAACCTACGAGCAGTACTTC	CASSETSGPTYEQYF	TRBD2	few	TRBV6-1	TRBJ2-7
TGTGCCAGCAGTCGGACTAGCGCTCCTAGCACAGATACGCAGTATTTT	CASSRTSAPSTDTQYF	TRBD2	.	TRBV7-2	TRBJ2-3
TGTGCCAGCCAGGGACTCCCGTCCAAAAACATTCAGTACTTC	CASQGLPSKNIQYF	.	.	TRBV2	TRBJ2-4
TGTGCCAGCAGCCAAGATGCGGCTAGCGGGGGGCAAGGGCGTCATGAAGAGACCCAGTACTTC	CASSQDAASGGQGRHEETQYF	TRBD2	.	TRBV4-2	TRBJ2-5
TGTGCCAGCAGCTTAGTTTCGGGGAGCAATGAGCAGTTCTTC	CASSLVSGSNEQFF	.	few	TRBV7-8	TRBJ2-1
TGTGCCAGCAGGGACAGAAAAAACATTCAGTACTTC	CASRDRKNIQYF	.	.	TRBV2	TRBJ2-4
TGTGCCAGCAGTGACGGGAGCGGGAGGGCGAACGAGCAGTACTTC	CASSDGSGRANEQYF	TRBD2	.	TRBV25-1	TRBJ2-7
TGTGCCAGCAGTTTACCCCACAGGGGAAGGGGGACTGAAGCTTTCTTT	CASSLPHRGRGTEAFF	TRBD1	.	TRBV27	TRBJ1-1
TGTGCCAGCAAGGTCGGGAGGGTTACCTACGAGCAGTACTTC	CASKVGRVTYEQYF	TRBD2	.	TRBV6-2/TRBV6-3	TRBJ2-7
TGTGCCAGCAGCCTCGACGGGAACACTGGAGCTTTCTTT	CASSLDGNTGAFF	.	.	TRBV7-9	TRBJ1-1
TGTGCCAGCAGCAAGACAGGGGGCTCGACCTACGAGCAGTACTTC	CASSKTGGSTYEQYF	TRBD1	.	TRBV13	TRBJ2-7
TGTGCCAGCAGCTTAGATTCCGTAATAAATTCTGGGGCCAACGTCCTGACTTTC	CASSLDSVINSGANVLTF	.	.	TRBV13	TRBJ2-6
TGTGCCAGCAGCCAAGGAGGACACTCTCAGGGCTATGGCTACACCTTC	CASSQGGHSQGYGYTF	.	few	TRBV4-2	TRBJ1-2
TGTGCCAGCAGTTTAATTCAGGCTTCCTCCGAGCAGTACTTC	CASSLIQASSEQYF	.	.	TRBV12-3/TRBV12-4	TRBJ2-7
TGTGCCAGCAGCGTAGGGGTGCGGGAGGGGCGTGAGACCCAGTACTTC	CASSVGVREGRETQYF	TRBD2	few	TRBV9	TRBJ2-5
TGTGCCAGTGCGGGACCGAGGGCTAATCAGCCCCAGCATTTT	CASAGPRANQPQHF	.	.	TRBV19	TRBJ1-5
TGCGCCAGCAGCCCACAACGTTTCGGGGAGACCCAGTACTTC	CASSPQRFGETQYF	.	few	TRBV5-1	TRBJ2-5
TGTGCCAGCAGCCAAGGGCCAGCGGGGGCCCACGCTAGCACAGGTACGCAGTATTTT	CASSQGPAGAHASTGTQYF	TRBD2	.	TRBV4-2	TRBJ2-3
TGTGCCATCAGTGAGTCAAGGGAGACCTACAATGAGCAGTACTTC	CAISESRETYNEQYF	.	.	TRBV10-3	TRBJ2-7
TGCGCCAGCAGCCAAGATCCGTCCCGACTAGCGGCCAATGAGCAGTTCTTC	CASSQDPSRLAANEQFF	TRBD2	.	TRBV4-1	TRBJ2-1
TGCAGTGCTAGAGATGGGACGAGCGCCGAGACCCAGTACTTC	CSARDGTSAETQYF	.	many	TRBV20-1	TRBJ2-5
TGTGCCAGCAGTTTAAGTCCGGCCCCCGAAAACATTCAGTACTTC	CASSLSPAPENIQYF	.	.	TRBV28	TRBJ2-4
TGTGCCATCAGTGAGGGACTAAGTGGCTACACCTTC	CAISEGLSGYTF	.	few	TRBV10-3	TRBJ1-2
TGTGCCAGCAGCCTCATGTCAGGACAGGGGATATACGAGCAGTACTTC	CASSLMSGQGIYEQYF	TRBD1	.	TRBV3-1	TRBJ2-7
TGCAGTGCTAGAGATAGTATCGCCGAAGAGACCCAGTACTTC	CSARDSIAEETQYF	.	few	TRBV20-1	TRBJ2-5
TGCAGCGTTGAAGATCAAGAGCCAGACGGTTTCTTT	CSVEDQEPDGFF	.	.	TRBV29-1	TRBJ1-1
TGCAGTGCTAGAATAGCGGGAGGCACAGATACGCAGTATTTT	CSARIAGGTDTQYF	TRBD2	many	TRBV20-1	TRBJ2-3
TGTGCCAGCAACCCGAGGGGTAGCCAAGAGACCCAGTACTTC	CASNPRGSQETQYF	.	.	TRBV11-2	TRBJ2-5
TGTGCCGGCAGGACCTCTAGCGGGGGGTACAATGAGCAGTTCTTC	CAGRTSSGGYNEQFF	TRBD2	.	TRBV3-1	TRBJ2-1
TGTGCCAGCAGCCAACCGGGTGGGGATACGCAGTATTTT	CASSQPGGDTQYF	.	.	TRBV3-1	TRBJ2-3
TGCAGTGCTCTCCCTAGCGGGGGACCCCAAGAGACCCAGTACTTC	CSALPSGGPQETQYF	TRBD2	few	TRBV20-1	TRBJ2-5
TGTGCCAGCAGCGCTAGCGGGGGGGCCCATGAGACCCAGTACTTC	CASSASGGAHETQYF	TRBD2	.	TRBV7-2	TRBJ2-5
TGTGCCTCCCGGGGACAGGGGATCGGGGAGCTGTTTTTT	CASRGQGIGELFF	TRBD1	.	TRBV30	TRBJ2-2